This T cell receptor (beta chain) was captured by sequencing in a study of T cells in Graves' hyperthyroidism and ophthalmopathy. In the study overall: Sampling of peripheral blood happened at initial diagnosis, prior to any treatment. Broader study findings: Among thyroid clonotypes expanded above 0.001, most also appeared in blood.

RNA transcripts were the template for amplifying TCR beta CDR3 regions. TCR CDR3 underwent first-round RT-PCR with the HTBI primer set. In TCRdb, the multiplex PCR reads were re-called with MiXCR into one record per CDR3 protein. The sample includes a few hundred thousand distinct CDR3 sequences, roughly 14% of them seen just once. Germline loops: CDR1 KGHDR, CDR2 SFDVKD. The CDR3 runs to 14 residues. No ophthalmopathy progression within 18 months constituted stable Graves' hyperthyroidism. Not enrolled were patients with uncontrolled infection, other autoimmune disease, pregnancy or lactation. This clonotype was recorded once. The antigen is unknown. A much bigger clone sits one base away, suggesting this may be a read error.

Material for sequencing was blood. The source of this sequence is a woman in her 30s with Graves' hyperthyroidism. The rearrangement links TRBV24-1 to TRBJ2-1; 12 bases align to TRBD2. This chain's CDR3 is CVTSGRSSYNEQFF. The DNA for the CDR3 is TGTGTCACTAGCGGGAGGAGCTCCTACAATGAGCAGTTCTTC.